This is a list of T cell receptor beta chains from one sample in a study of OX40 agonist ivuxolimab in advanced cancers. Assay: immunoSEQ multiplex PCR; the TCRdb copy retains only in-frame clones and omits some. The repertoire holds 9,500 to 15,000 clones, with approximately 69% as singletons. The specimen comprised CD4+ or CD8+ T cells sorted from blood, sampled in a trial of the OX40 agonist ivuxolimab. These receptor sequences come from an adult with an advanced solid tumor such as melanoma, head and neck, liver or kidney cancer. Each CDR3 is given with its conserved first and last residue. Fields, in order: D gene, J gene, clone size, V gene, CDR3 protein, CDR3 DNA. A D gene is named only where the DNA matches it firmly. Size tells how often a clone was seen (once, few, many) or the class of an expanded clone, and some rows leave it out.

.	TRBJ2-7	.	TRBV7-2	CASSLGGTLEQYF	TGTGCCAGCAGCTTAGGTGGGACACTAGAGCAGTACTTC
TRBD2	TRBJ2-7	.	TRBV27	CASSFSTEYLTGGGEQYF	TGTGCCAGCAGTTTTTCCACAGAGTACCTTACCGGGGGGGGCGAGCAGTACTTC
.	TRBJ2-7	.	TRBV19	CASSGAISHEQYF	TGTGCCAGTAGTGGGGCTATATCCCACGAGCAGTACTTC
TRBD1	TRBJ1-2	.	TRBV2	CASTATGGFPTNYGYTF	TGTGCCAGCACCGCGACAGGGGGCTTCCCTACTAACTATGGCTACACCTTC
TRBD2	TRBJ2-4	.	TRBV27	CASRGLGLAGNIQYF	TGTGCCAGTAGGGGGTTAGGACTAGCGGGAAACATTCAGTACTTC
.	TRBJ2-5	.	TRBV14	CASSVARKGRETQYF	TGTGCCAGCAGCGTGGCACGGAAGGGACGGGAGACCCAGTACTTC
TRBD1	TRBJ2-7	.	TRBV7-9	CASSYDRAEQYF	TGTGCCAGCAGCTACGACAGGGCCGAGCAGTACTTC
.	TRBJ1-2	few	TRBV19	CASSMSGSANYGYTF	TGTGCCAGTAGTATGAGCGGGTCAGCTAACTATGGCTACACCTTC
.	TRBJ1-1	.	TRBV7-9	CASSFRNTEAFF	TGTGCCAGCAGCTTTAGGAACACTGAAGCTTTCTTT
.	TRBJ2-5	.	TRBV7-9	CASAEFGGGGETQYF	TGTGCCAGCGCGGAGTTCGGGGGCGGAGGGGAGACCCAGTACTTC
.	TRBJ2-5	medium-sized	TRBV7-2	CASRPPAGETQYF	TGTGCCAGCAGACCTCCCGCGGGGGAGACCCAGTACTTC